A single sample is the source of the 30 T cell receptor beta chains below, sequenced in a study of blood T cell repertoires in COVID-19. The repertoire was sequenced with immunoSEQ multiplex PCR; TCRdb's copy has only in-frame clones and lacks some. The data hold approximately 250,000 clones, with roughly four fifths observed a single time. Sequences were obtained from peripheral blood. These receptors all stem from a man aged 50-59 years with acute or convalescent COVID-19.

The rearrangement joins TRBV7-3 to TRBJ2-4; TRBD2 agrees at 11 bases. The J segment lost 7 bases and the V segment lost 4 bases, leaving 6 bases of the junction unmatched. The CDR3 spans 15 residues. Germline CDR1 SGHTA, CDR2 FQGTGA. The CDR3: CASSSSGRSGNIQYF. The CDR3 coding sequence is TGTGCCAGCAGCTCTAGCGGGAGGAGTGGGAACATTCAGTACTTC.

This chain links TRBV12-5 with TRBJ2-2; 7 bases map to TRBD1. V was clipped by 6 bases and J by 5 bases; unmatched bases: 0. Germline V gene sequence: CDR1 LGHNT, CDR2 FRNRAP. The CDR3 length is 12 residues. This chain's CDR3 is CASGQGTGELFF. In DNA form, the CDR3 reads TGTGCTAGTGGACAGGGGACCGGGGAGCTGTTTTTT.

The chain couples TRBV6-5 to TRBJ2-3; 8 nucleotides line up with TRBD1. This CDR3 is 14 amino acids long. Germline V gene lookup returns CDR1 MNHEY and CDR2 SVGAGI. The trim removed 6 bases at V and 2 bases at J, leaving 4 bases unmatched. In DNA form, the CDR3 reads TGTGCCAGCAGATGGGGACAGGTCACAGATACGCAGTATTTT. This translates into CASRWGQVTDTQYF.

V is TRBV11-2 and J is TRBJ1-6; 7 bases are shared with TRBD1. Germline V lookup: CDR1 SGHAT, CDR2 FQNNGV. The CDR3 contains 16 residues. The V gene end was trimmed by 3 bases and the J gene end by 0 bases; junction bases not matched to a gene: 2. The CDR3 is CASSLGQRSYNSPLHF. CDR3 nucleotide sequence: TGTGCCAGCAGCTTGGGACAGCGCTCCTATAATTCACCCCTCCACTTT.

The chain carries TRBV11-2 and TRBJ1-5; D is undetermined. The CDR3 totals 13 residues. The germline gives CDR1 SGHAT, CDR2 FQNNGV. V dropped 0 bases and J dropped 9 bases, with 9 bases sitting between them. The CDR3 bases are TGTGCCAGCAGCTTAGATCCTCCGTGGCCCCAGCATTTT. This gives the protein CASSLDPPWPQHF. Variable domain in full (rest from reference TRBV11-2 and TRBJ1-5): EAGVAQSPRYKIIEKRQSVAFWCNPISGHATLYWYQQILGQGPKLLIQFQNNGVVDDSQLPKDRFSAERLKGVDSTLKIQPAKLEDSAVYLCASSLDPPWPQHFGDGTRLSIL.

Written as DNA, the CDR3 is TGCGCCAGCAGCCTCGGACAGAGCCAAGAGACCCAGTACTTC. Protein product: CASSLGQSQETQYF. The chain combines TRBV5-1 with TRBJ2-5, with a weak D call TRBD1 (6 bases). V dropped 4 bases and J dropped 1 base, with 11 bases sitting between them. The germline CDR1 and CDR2 sequences are SGHRS and YFSETQ. This CDR3 is built from 14 residues.

The chain employs TRBV28 and TRBJ1-5; D is undetermined. CDR1 is MDHEN, CDR2 SYDVKM, per germline. This CDR3 spans 13 amino acids. Trimming shortened V by 7 bases and J by 4 bases, and 11 bases separated the two germline ends. The DNA for the CDR3 is TGTGCCAGCACTCTCGACGGGAATCAGCCCCAGCATTTT. Protein: CASTLDGNQPQHF. Drawing the rest from reference TRBV28 and TRBJ1-5, the complete variable domain is DVKVTQSSRYLVKRTGEKVFLECVQDMDHENMFWYRQDPGLGLRLIYFSYDVKMKEKGDIPEGYSVSREKKERFSLILESASTNQTSMYLCASTLDGNQPQHFGDGTRLSIL.

The V and J genes are TRBV5-4 and TRBJ2-1; D gene unclear. Germline CDR1 reads SGHNT; CDR2 reads YYREEE (reference sequence). V gave up 0 bases and J gave up 2 bases, with 6 bases separating them. The CDR3 totals 14 residues. This CDR3 is CASSLVATYNEQFF. DNA for the CDR3: TGTGCCAGCAGCTTGGTAGCAACCTACAATGAGCAGTTCTTC.

The V call is TRBV2, the J call TRBJ1-2, with a tentative D call TRBD1 (6 bases). Trimming cost V 6 bases and J 4 bases, with 9 bases left between them. The CDR3 sequence is 12 residues long. Per germline, CDR1 SNHLY and CDR2 FYNNEI. This CDR3 reads CASRRTVYGYTF. The CDR3 DNA reads TGTGCCAGCAGGCGGACAGTCTATGGCTACACCTTC.

There are a few counts of this clone. This chain links TRBV5-1 with TRBJ1-4; 10 bases align to TRBD1. Germline lookup yields CDR1 SGHRS and CDR2 YFSETQ. V shed 4 bases, J shed 8 bases, and the junction held 8 bases outside the gene matches. This CDR3 is built from 15 residues. CDR3 in amino acids: CASSELGTGDEKLFF. DNA of the CDR3: TGCGCCAGCAGCGAATTGGGGACAGGGGACGAAAAACTGTTTTTT.

The rearrangement joins TRBV5-1 to TRBJ2-1; a possible D gene is TRBD1 (5 bases). This CDR3 is 14 amino acids long. V was cut by 1 base and J by 5 bases, with 10 bases left in between. Germline V gene sequence: CDR1 SGHRS, CDR2 YFSETQ. CDR3 nucleotides: TGCGCCAGCAGCTTGAGACAGAATAACAATGAGCAGTTCTTC. Its protein is CASSLRQNNNEQFF. Complete variable domain (other parts from reference TRBV5-1 and TRBJ2-1): KAGVTQTPRYLIKTRGQQVTLSCSPISGHRSVSWYQQTPGQGLQFLFEYFSETQRNKGNFPGRFSGRQFSNSRSEMNVSTLELGDSALYLCASSLRQNNNEQFFGPGTRLTVL.

This sequence joins TRBV5-1 and TRBJ2-2, with a weak D call TRBD1 (6 bases). The CDR3 loop spans 16 amino acids. In germline, CDR1 is SGHRS, CDR2 YFSETQ. Trimming stripped 5 bases from V and 1 base from J, with 15 bases between. DNA of the CDR3: TGCGCCAGCAGATCTGGCGGACAGAAGAACACCGGGGAGCTGTTTTTT. Its protein is CASRSGGQKNTGELFF.

This chain links TRBV28 with TRBJ2-7; 8 nucleotides align to TRBD2. Per the germline V gene, CDR1 is MDHEN and CDR2 is SYDVKM. CDR3 size: 12 residues. J gave up 3 bases and V 10 bases, and 5 bases lay outside the gene matches. This CDR3 is CATRSGSYEQYF. CDR3 nucleotides: TGTGCCACCCGGAGCGGGAGCTACGAGCAGTACTTC.

V usage is TRBV11-3 and J usage is TRBJ1-1; 8 bases match TRBD1. V dropped 4 bases and J dropped 1; count of bases not matched to a gene: 14. This CDR3 has 18 residues. Germline V CDR1 and CDR2: SGHNT, YENEEA. CDR3 DNA sequence: TGTGCCAGCAGCTCATCCGGTCGGTGGGGACAGGAGAACACTGAAGCTTTCTTT. It translates to CASSSSGRWGQENTEAFF.

This clone is a singleton in its sample. The CDR3: CASRAGRELFF. DNA of the CDR3: TGTGCCAGCCGTGCTGGCCGGGAGCTGTTTTTT. The chain recombines TRBV27 with TRBJ2-2; D gene unclear. CDR3 length: 11 amino acids. V was trimmed by 8 bases and J by 9 bases, leaving 10 bases between them. Germline-derived CDR1 and CDR2 are MNHEY and SMNVEV (reference sequence).

This rearrangement joins TRBV12-5 to TRBJ2-1, with TRBD2 matching 8 bases. The CDR3 is 14 residues long. Germline V gene data show CDR1 as LGHNT and CDR2 as FRNRAP. V was clipped by 1 base and J by 9 bases; unmatched bases: 5. CDR3: CASGLEREGSEQFF. The CDR3 DNA reads TGTGCTAGTGGTTTGGAACGGGAGGGCAGTGAGCAGTTCTTC.

The rearrangement joins TRBV6-5 to TRBJ1-4; 9 bases line up with TRBD1. This CDR3 spans 15 amino acids. Germline V gene sequence: CDR1 MNHEY, CDR2 SVGAGI. V gave up 0 bases and J gave up 14 bases; unmatched junction bases: 10. CDR3 coding DNA: TGTGCCAGCAGTTACTCTCGCCAACAGGGGGCAGATCTGTTTTTT. It encodes CASSYSRQQGADLFF.

The rearrangement uses TRBV15 and TRBJ2-7; 10 bases are a match to TRBD2. The CDR3 runs to 15 residues. Germline V CDR1 and CDR2: LNHNV, YYDKDF (reference sequence). The ends lost 0 bases at V and 6 bases at J; junction bases unmatched: 5. The CDR3 nucleotides are TGTGCCACCAGCAGAGAACTAGCGGGATCTGGCGAGCAGTACTTC. Amino acid sequence: CATSRELAGSGEQYF.

V is TRBV11-2 and J is TRBJ2-1; D might be TRBD1 (5 bases). CDR1 is SGHAT, CDR2 FQNNGV, per germline. CDR3 length: 17 amino acids. Trimming cost V 2 bases and J 5 bases, with 19 bases left between them. The CDR3 coding sequence is TGTGCCAGCAGCTTAATTGCAGGGCTTGGGGTCCACAATGAGCAGTTCTTC. It is translated as CASSLIAGLGVHNEQFF.

The chain couples TRBV27 to TRBJ1-5, with D unclear. Germline V gene data show CDR1 as MNHEY and CDR2 as SMNVEV (reference sequence). CDR3 length: 15 amino acids. Trimming left V 5 bases short and J 2 bases short, with 13 bases between. The CDR3 is CASSGGGRGNQPQHF. CDR3 nucleotide sequence: TGTGCCAGCAGTGGTGGTGGGAGGGGCAATCAGCCCCAGCATTTT.

The V call is TRBV2, the J call TRBJ2-7, with 8 bases that match TRBD2. The CDR3 covers 16 residues. Looked up from germline, CDR1 is SNHLY and CDR2 is FYNNEI. The V and J ends lost 6 bases and 2 bases, in that order; junction bases with no gene match: 12. The DNA of the CDR3 is TGTGCCAGCAGGGCCGGGGGGGACATCTTGCCCTACGAGCAGTACTTC. This encodes CASRAGGDILPYEQYF.

The chain recombines TRBV7-8 with TRBJ2-3; 13 bases are a match to TRBD2. The CDR3 contains 17 residues. Germline V gene data show CDR1 as SGHVS and CDR2 as FQNEAQ. Trimming removed 3 bases from V and 6 bases from J; junction bases left unmatched: 9. The chain's CDR3 is CASSFRTSGGRLDTQYF. The DNA for the CDR3 is TGTGCCAGCAGCTTCCGGACTAGCGGGGGCAGGTTGGATACGCAGTATTTT.

The V and J genes are TRBV20-1 and TRBJ1-2; D not certain. The germline V gene encodes CDR1 DFQATT and CDR2 SNEGSKA (reference sequence). The CDR3 sequence is 13 residues long. Between the trimmed V and J ends, which lost 3 bases and 1 base, there was a span of 9 bases. Here the CDR3 DNA reads TGCAGTGCTAGTCCCCTTTTTAACTATGGCTACACCTTC. This sequence encodes CSASPLFNYGYTF.

This clone was picked up a small number of times. This chain links TRBV7-9 with TRBJ2-5; TRBD1 agrees at 7 bases. Per the germline V gene, CDR1 is SEHNR and CDR2 is FQNEAQ (reference sequence). The CDR3 spans 13 residues. Unmatched junction bases numbered 1, after V lost 5 bases and J lost 1 base. CDR3 amino acids: CASSNRGQETQYF. As DNA, the CDR3 is TGTGCCAGCAGCAACAGGGGCCAAGAGACCCAGTACTTC.

The chain carries TRBV19 and TRBJ2-5; 8 nucleotides agree with TRBD1. Germline V lookup: CDR1 LNHDA, CDR2 SQIVND (reference sequence). The CDR3 is made up of 14 amino acids. V lost 2 bases, J lost 4 bases, and 3 bases stayed unmatched. CDR3 in DNA: TGTGCCAGTAGTATAACAGGGGGGCTAGAGACCCAGTACTTC. Amino acids: CASSITGGLETQYF.

The rearrangement links TRBV6-5 to TRBJ2-7; a weak D match, TRBD2 (6 bases). Trimming cost V 6 bases and J 0 bases, with 9 bases left between them. The CDR3 runs 13 residues. Germline V lookup: CDR1 MNHEY, CDR2 SVGAGI. The CDR3 coding sequence is TGTGCCAGCAGGGCGGGGACCTCCTACGAGCAGTACTTC. Translation: CASRAGTSYEQYF.

This sequence joins TRBV9 and TRBJ2-7; 12 bases fit TRBD1. Germline CDR1 and CDR2: SGDLS and YYNGEE. The trim removed 5 bases at V and 6 bases at J, leaving 12 bases unmatched. The CDR3 has 16 residues. CDR3 in amino acids: CASSTGGQGASGEQYF. The CDR3 DNA reads TGTGCCAGCAGTACAGGGGGACAGGGGGCATCGGGCGAGCAGTACTTC.

The chain has TRBV27 and TRBJ1-2; 9 nucleotides align to TRBD1. The CDR3 extends over 15 amino acids. The V segment lost 5 bases and the J segment 7 bases; nucleotides outside the gene matches: 11. Germline assignment: CDR1 MNHEY and CDR2 SMNVEV (reference sequence). CDR3 sequence: CASSTGTGRVSGYTF. The CDR3 nucleotides are TGTGCCAGCAGTACAGGGACAGGGAGAGTGAGTGGCTACACCTTC.

This chain uses TRBV15 with TRBJ1-4; 10 nucleotides line up with TRBD1. The germline V gene encodes CDR1 LNHNV and CDR2 YYDKDF (reference sequence). This CDR3 comprises 14 residues. After removal of 5 bases from V and 7 bases from J, the junction contained 4 bases not matched to a gene. The CDR3 loop reads CATSDRGLGEKLFF. The CDR3 DNA reads as TGTGCCACCAGCGACAGGGGGCTTGGTGAAAAACTGTTTTTT. Drawing the rest from reference TRBV15 and TRBJ1-4, the complete variable domain is DAMVIQNPRYQVTQFGKPVTLSCSQTLNHNVMYWYQQKSSQAPKLLFHYYDKDFNNEADTPDNFQSRRPNTSFCFLDIRSPGLGDTAMYLCATSDRGLGEKLFFGSGTQLSVL.

This rearrangement joins TRBV2 to TRBJ2-7; unclear D gene. Germline V gives CDR1 SNHLY, CDR2 FYNNEI. The CDR3 spans 12 residues. V dropped 2 bases and J dropped 3 bases, with 5 bases sitting between them. CDR3 in amino acids: CASSELLYEQYF. DNA for the CDR3: TGTGCCAGCAGTGAACTCCTCTACGAGCAGTACTTC.